The source of this T cell receptor beta chain is a study of blood T cell repertoires in COVID-19. Trimming took 8 bases from V and 0 from J, leaving 7 bases between them. From germline, CDR1 is KGHSH and CDR2 LQKENI. The CDR3 has 12 amino acids. Profiled with immunoSEQ multiplex PCR; TCRdb holds only in-frame clones, not every one. The repertoire holds about 250,000 clones, with almost 90% as singletons. The sequence derives from a woman aged 60-75 years with COVID-19, enrolled during active disease. Sequenced input: peripheral blood. V and J are TRBV18 and TRBJ1-1; no clear D. CDR3 DNA sequence: TGTGCCAGCCGAACATTGAACACTGAAGCTTTCTTT. Translation gives CASRTLNTEAFF.